One and the same sample provided the 20 T cell receptor beta chains below, sequenced in a study of cytomegalovirus exposure and HLA in healthy donors. PCR employed 60 Vbeta and 13 Jbeta primers. Profiling relied on immunoSEQ multiplex PCR, and the TCRdb table lists in-frame clones only, not all of them. Counted here are about 99,000 clones, 70% to 80% occurring once; the ten biggest clones make up roughly 3%. Input material: PBMCs. The receptors derive from a man aged 35 to 55 in good health and CMV-seronegative.

V is TRBV5-6 and J is TRBJ1-6; TRBD1 matches at 7 bases. The CDR3 consists of 17 residues. Germline assignment: CDR1 SGHDT and CDR2 YYEEEE. The trim removed 4 bases at V and 0 bases at J, leaving 7 bases unmatched. The CDR3 bases are TGTGCCAGCAGCCCGGGACAGCCACGCTCCTATAATTCACCCCTCCACTTT. Translation gives CASSPGQPRSYNSPLHF.

This clone was seen a few times. The chain is built from TRBV30 and TRBJ2-4; TRBD2 matches 7 bases. V gave up 4 bases and J gave up 6 bases; unmatched junction bases: 9. The CDR3 is 14 amino acids. In germline, CDR1 is GTSNPN, CDR2 SVGIG (reference sequence). The CDR3 nucleotides are TGTGCCTGGAACAAGCGGGGAAAGGGAAACATTCAGTACTTC. Residues: CAWNKRGKGNIQYF.

This clone was found a few times. This chain joins TRBV28 and TRBJ2-7, with TRBD2 matching over 10 bases. This CDR3 is 13 amino acids long. CDR1 is MDHEN and CDR2 is SYDVKM in the germline V gene. CDR3 protein: CALAGGLSYEQYF. The CDR3 nucleotides read TGTGCTTTAGCGGGAGGACTTTCCTACGAGCAGTACTTC.

The chain employs TRBV19 and TRBJ2-5; TRBD1 matches at 9 bases. After removal of 3 bases from V and 6 bases from J, the junction contained 8 bases not matched to a gene. The CDR3 runs 15 residues. CDR1 LNHDA and CDR2 SQIVND come from the germline V gene (reference sequence). The CDR3 is CASSIGTGYAKTQYF. The DNA for the CDR3 is TGTGCCAGTAGTATCGGGACAGGGTATGCGAAGACCCAGTACTTC.

This clone has more than one count but fewer than ten. The chain uses TRBV14 and TRBJ2-4; possible D gene TRBD2, 5 bases. V was trimmed by 4 bases and J by 0 bases, leaving 16 bases between them. From germline, CDR1 is SGHDN and CDR2 FVKESK. The CDR3 has 17 residues. The CDR3 sequence is CASSPWGRDLAKNIQYF. In nucleotides, the CDR3 is TGTGCCAGCAGCCCTTGGGGTCGGGATCTAGCCAAAAACATTCAGTACTTC.

This rearrangement joins TRBV14 to TRBJ1-4; D is uncertain. The CDR3 covers 14 residues. V lost 0 bases to trimming and J lost 5 bases, with 7 bases between them. Germline loops: CDR1 SGHDN, CDR2 FVKESK. CDR3 protein: CASSQDHGNEKLFF. The CDR3 region has the DNA TGTGCCAGCAGCCAAGATCACGGGAATGAAAAACTGTTTTTT.

The genes are TRBV30 and TRBJ2-3, with 11 bases lining up with TRBD2. With 5 bases clipped from V and 1 base from J, the junction kept 5 bases outside the gene matches. This CDR3 has 15 amino acids. CDR1 and CDR2 (germline): GTSNPN, SVGIG (reference sequence). The CDR3 nucleotides read TGTGCCTGGGGTACTAGCGGGAGACGCACAGATACGCAGTATTTT. This encodes CAWGTSGRRTDTQYF.

The V call is TRBV18, the J call TRBJ2-2; TRBD1 agrees at 8 bases. Trimming at V came to 6 bases and at J to 3 bases, leaving 3 bases not matched to a gene. Germline assignment: CDR1 KGHSH and CDR2 LQKENI. CDR3 length: 14 amino acids. CDR3 nucleotides: TGTGCCAGCTCTCCGGACAGGGACACCGGGGAGCTGTTTTTT. Translation: CASSPDRDTGELFF.

This clone was observed once. V is TRBV5-6 and J is TRBJ2-1; 8 bases map to TRBD1. Germline V lookup: CDR1 SGHDT, CDR2 YYEEEE. Germline trimming cut 0 bases from V and 5 bases from J; bases unmatched to any gene: 7. This CDR3 comprises 16 residues. Written as DNA, the CDR3 is TGTGCCAGCAGCTTGGAGATTATGGGACAGGACAATGAGCAGTTCTTC. Protein: CASSLEIMGQDNEQFF.

Regarding this clone: The junction does not match germline at one end; this may be a read error. The V call is TRBV7-9, the J call TRBJ2-5; D is unresolved. In germline, CDR1 is SEHNR, CDR2 FQNEAQ (reference sequence). The CDR3 runs 12 residues. The DNA for the CDR3 is TGTTCCAGCAGCTTAGACCGATCGGCCCAGTACTTC. Amino acids: CSSSLDRSAQYF.

The chain recombines TRBV5-1 with TRBJ1-2; TRBD1 matches at 12 bases. The CDR3 runs 17 residues. The ends lost 4 bases at V and 3 bases at J; junction bases unmatched: 10. CDR1 is SGHRS and CDR2 is YFSETQ in the germline V gene. The CDR3 reads CASSPNTGTGGYYGYTF. The CDR3 nucleotides are TGCGCCAGCAGCCCGAACACCGGGACAGGGGGCTACTATGGCTACACCTTC.

This clone was detected a few times. The chain combines TRBV19 with TRBJ2-2; the D gene is possibly TRBD2 (7 bases). The CDR3 sequence is 15 residues long. Deletions cut 6 bases from V and 2 bases from J, with 13 bases between. Germline V gene lookup returns CDR1 LNHDA and CDR2 SQIVND (reference sequence). The CDR3 sequence is CASRMAGANTGELFF. The CDR3 region has the DNA TGTGCCAGTAGAATGGCGGGGGCTAACACCGGGGAGCTGTTTTTT.

The chain recombines TRBV28 with TRBJ1-1, with D possibly TRBD1 on 6 matching bases. The V and J ends lost 3 bases and 4 bases respectively, with 15 bases between them. The CDR3 length is 15 residues. Germline CDR1 MDHEN, CDR2 SYDVKM. As DNA, the CDR3 is TGTGCCAGCAGTTTGGGAGGGGGTGTCGGCACTGAAGCTTTCTTT. This gives the protein CASSLGGGVGTEAFF.

This clone was counted between two and nine times. The chain couples TRBV5-1 to TRBJ2-7, with D tentatively TRBD2 (6 bases). Looked up from germline, CDR1 is SGHRS and CDR2 is YFSETQ. The V gene lost 0 bases and the J gene lost 6 bases, with 10 bases spanning the gap. This CDR3 comprises 13 residues. Here the CDR3 reads CASSLVLGGEQYF. CDR3 DNA: TGCGCCAGCAGCTTGGTCCTGGGGGGCGAGCAGTACTTC.

The chain recombines TRBV29-1 with TRBJ2-1; 10 bases align to TRBD1. V trimming: 7 bases; J trimming: 4 bases; junction bases outside the gene matches: 4. The germline CDR1 and CDR2 sequences are SQVTM and ANQGSEA. The CDR3 is made up of 13 amino acids. DNA of the CDR3: TGCAGCGGGGGGACAGGGGTATACAATGAGCAGTTCTTC. This codes for CSGGTGVYNEQFF.

J is TRBJ2-5 and V is TRBV5-1; 12 nucleotides match TRBD2. Germline assignment: CDR1 SGHRS and CDR2 YFSETQ. Trimming took 5 bases from V and 5 from J; bases not matched to a gene: 10. The CDR3 consists of 16 residues. CDR3 sequence: CASSSTSGGSGETQYF. Written as DNA, the CDR3 is TGCGCCAGCAGTTCGACTAGCGGGGGATCGGGGGAGACCCAGTACTTC.

The rearrangement links TRBV28 to TRBJ1-5; D might be TRBD1 (5 bases). The CDR3 is 15 amino acids. Trimming took off 4 bases at V and 7 bases at J, with 17 bases between the two ends. Germline values: CDR1 MDHEN, CDR2 SYDVKM. CDR3 region: CASSSDRSGRQPQHF. CDR3 in DNA: TGTGCCAGCAGTTCTGACAGATCAGGTCGGCAGCCCCAGCATTTT.

The CDR3 DNA is TGTGCCTGGAGTCTGGAGACAGGGATTGTTGCCTATGGCTACACCTTC. Protein sequence: CAWSLETGIVAYGYTF. V gene TRBV30 combines with J gene TRBJ1-2, with 7 positions matching TRBD1. V lost 2 bases and J lost 4; bases outside the gene matches: 13. Germline CDR1 and CDR2: GTSNPN and SVGIG (reference sequence). CDR3 length: 16 residues.

This clone appeared a single time. The rearrangement uses TRBV11-2 and TRBJ2-7; D unclear. This CDR3 is built from 14 residues. Germline-derived CDR1 and CDR2 are SGHAT and FQNNGV. V gave up 3 bases and J gave up 2 bases, with 11 bases separating them. CDR3 DNA sequence: TGTGCCAGCAGCTTGGCCGGAACTACCTACGAGCAGTACTTC. This codes for CASSLAGTTYEQYF.

The J gene is TRBJ2-1, the V gene TRBV7-9, with D possibly matching TRBD1 (6 bases). The CDR3 runs to 16 residues. V gave up 5 bases and J gave up 2 bases, with 16 bases separating them. Germline CDR1 and CDR2: SEHNR and FQNEAQ (reference sequence). The CDR3 sequence is CASSHADRGAYNEQFF. CDR3 in DNA: TGTGCCAGCAGCCACGCGGACAGAGGAGCCTACAATGAGCAGTTCTTC. The full variable domain, rest sourced from reference TRBV7-9 and TRBJ2-1, is DTGVSQNPRHKITKRGQNVTFRCDPISEHNRLYWYRQTLGQGPEFLTYFQNEAQLEKSRLLSDRFSAERPKGSFSTLEIQRTEQGDSAMYLCASSHADRGAYNEQFFGPGTRLTVL.